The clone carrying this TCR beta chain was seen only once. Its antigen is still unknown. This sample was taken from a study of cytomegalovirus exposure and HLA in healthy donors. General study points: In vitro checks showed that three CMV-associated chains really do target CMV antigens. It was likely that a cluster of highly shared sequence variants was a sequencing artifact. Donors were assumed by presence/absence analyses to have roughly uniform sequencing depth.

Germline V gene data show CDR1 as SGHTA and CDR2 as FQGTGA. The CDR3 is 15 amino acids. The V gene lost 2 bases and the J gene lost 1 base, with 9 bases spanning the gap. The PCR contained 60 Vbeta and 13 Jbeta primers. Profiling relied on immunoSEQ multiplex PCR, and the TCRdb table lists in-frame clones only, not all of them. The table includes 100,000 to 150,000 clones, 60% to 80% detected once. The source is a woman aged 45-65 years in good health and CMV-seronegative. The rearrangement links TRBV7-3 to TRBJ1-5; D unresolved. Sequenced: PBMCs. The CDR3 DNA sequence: TGTGCCAGCAGCTTATGGGCAGGAAGCAATCAGCCCCAGCATTTT. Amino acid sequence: CASSLWAGSNQPQHF.